Listed here is a single T cell receptor beta chain. This table comes from immunoSEQ multiplex PCR, and its TCRdb copy is limited to in-frame clones, with some not included. The table lists more than 200,000 clones, about 88% of them singletons. This sample is part of a study of blood T cell repertoires in COVID-19. In the study overall: Researchers got acute and convalescent COVID-19 samples from the United States, Italy and Spain. Sample material is recorded as cDNA or gDNA derived from T cells, B-cell-depleted T cells, or PBMCs.

The CDR3 is 12 residues long. CDR1 is MNHNS and CDR2 is SASEGT in the germline V gene. The V end lost 3 bases, the J end lost 7 bases, and 6 bases lay between the germline ends. This sequence originates from a man between 65 and 85 years old with acute or convalescent COVID-19. Sequencing was performed on peripheral blood. V is TRBV6-1 and J is TRBJ2-2, with unresolved D. The CDR3 nucleotides read TGTGCCAGCAGTGAGGGCGTCGGGGAGCTGTTTTTT. This encodes CASSEGVGELFF.